The T cell receptor (beta chain) under discussion was sequenced for a study of T cell repertoires in cytomegalovirus infection (dated by TCRdb to between 2018 and 2020). At the level of the whole study: Donor HLA type was relevant to the analysis, as public TCR beta signatures indicated carriage of CMV infection together with the matching HLA type. Study-wide conclusions, independent of this receptor: The ex vivo response was dominated by HLA-C-restricted CMV-specific TCR beta clonotypes, which also provided the single most frequent clonotype in two of eight donors. Carriers of CMV infection plus the relevant HLA type were discriminated by the cumulative frequency of public TCR beta family members in the study cohort and in an independent roughly 400-donor cohort.

Of note for this clonotype: The specificity of this receptor is unknown. Base qualities are missing; no much larger clone stands one base away.

Instrument used: Illumina HiSeq 1500. TCRdb's own reprocessing of the public reads used fastp at Q25 and MiXCR and kept productive beta chains. Each entry merges the rows of one CDR3 protein and shows their most common DNA and genes. Here the sample has 300,000 to 400,000 distinct CDR3 sequences; 15% to 20% occur a single time. The top ten constitute about 10% of the sample. V loses 4 bases at its end and J loses 7 bases; junction bases beyond the gene matches: 12. The CDR3 numbers 15 residues from cysteine through phenylalanine. The entry retains the CDR3 DNA only, 45 bases that are in frame from base 1. The germline V gene supplies CDR1 MGHRA and CDR2 YSYEKL.

The specimen sequenced was PBMCs. The receptor was derived from a human donor in good health (CMV status not recorded). Some clones in this sample may be carry-over from other donors' samples. This chain is built from TRBV4-1 and TRBJ2-7, with 8 bases aligning to TRBD2. Here the CDR3 is given as CASSPATGLGLEQYF. The nucleotides are TGCGCCAGCAGCCCAGCGACGGGACTAGGGTTGGAGCAGTACTTC.